The subject of this entry is one T cell receptor beta chain. This record belongs to a study of blood T cell repertoires in COVID-19. Study-level information: COVID-19 samples, acute and convalescent, were from the United States, Italy and Spain. The analysed material was cDNA or gDNA that came from T cells, B-cell-depleted T cells, or PBMCs.

Per the original methods: Using reference gene primer amplification, nucleated cell counts were estimated. Sequencing used immunoSEQ multiplex PCR; TCRdb keeps in-frame clones, though not all of them. V, J and clone size are those of that table, while D and trimming were read from the DNA. In the table there are under 250,000 clones, approximately 86% of which are singletons. Sequenced: peripheral blood. This clonotype originated in a woman aged 70-85 years with active or convalescent COVID-19.

The CDR3 sequence is CASSPWADYGYTF. The DNA for the CDR3 is TGTGCCAGCTCACCATGGGCAGACTATGGCTACACCTTC. The chain uses TRBV18 and TRBJ1-2, with D hard to call. V was pared by 2 bases and J by 3 bases, with 7 bases between. Germline V CDR1 and CDR2: KGHSH, LQKENI. There are 13 residues in the CDR3.